This TCR beta chain appears in the sequencing data of a study of OX40 agonist ivuxolimab in advanced cancers. Looking at the study overall: At doses from 0.01 to 10 mg/kg, patients were given intravenous ivuxolimab every 2 weeks. The dose-escalation cohort was around 83% male, with a mean age of around 60 years, ranging about 23 to 80.

Study-level findings and limits: CD8+ T cells averaged more expanded clones than CD4+.

Only in-frame clones appear in the TCRdb table, and some are missing; sequencing was by immunoSEQ multiplex PCR. The sample lists about 45,000 clones, roughly nine tenths occurring once. V shed 0 bases and J 10 bases; nucleotides not matched to a gene: 2. The germline V gene encodes CDR1 MNHEY and CDR2 SVGAGI. The CDR3 consists of 13 residues. With regard to this clone: No antigen is known for it.

Sequenced material: CD4+ or CD8+ T cells sorted from blood, taken in a trial of the OX40 agonist ivuxolimab. The gene calls are TRBV6-5 and TRBJ2-1; TRBD2 agrees at 8 bases. The clonotype was recovered from an adult with an advanced solid tumor such as melanoma, head and neck, liver or kidney cancer. The CDR3 loop is CASSYSRLAEQFF. CDR3 nucleotides: TGTGCCAGCAGTTACTCCCGACTAGCGGAGCAGTTCTTC.